This T cell receptor beta chain is drawn from a study of T-cell reconstitution after alpha-beta-depleted transplantation in children. Looked up from germline, CDR1 is DFQATT and CDR2 is SNEGSKA (reference sequence). J lost 7 bases, V lost 3 bases, and 11 bases had no gene match. The CDR3 has 17 residues. This clonotype was observed at least ten times. Antigen: not known. TCRbeta library preparation incorporated unique molecular identifiers. Each CDR3 protein gets one entry after TCRdb re-called the PCR reads with MiXCR. In the table there are approximately 97,000 distinct CDR3 sequences, 6% to 9% of which are singletons. Findings and limits, study-wide: A year had passed since transplant, and T-cell counts and diversity by then came mostly from newly produced T cells.

J is TRBJ2-3 and V is TRBV20-1, with 15 bases aligning to TRBD2. The TCR comes from a boy between 2 and 10 years old with acute lymphoblastic leukemia, due to receive a stem cell transplant. The material sequenced was PBMCs, taken before TCRalphabeta/CD19-depleted stem cell transplant. CDR3 DNA sequence: TGCAGTGCTAGGGGACTAGCGGGGGGCCGGTCAAGTTATACGCAGTATTTT. Its protein product is CSARGLAGGRSSYTQYF.